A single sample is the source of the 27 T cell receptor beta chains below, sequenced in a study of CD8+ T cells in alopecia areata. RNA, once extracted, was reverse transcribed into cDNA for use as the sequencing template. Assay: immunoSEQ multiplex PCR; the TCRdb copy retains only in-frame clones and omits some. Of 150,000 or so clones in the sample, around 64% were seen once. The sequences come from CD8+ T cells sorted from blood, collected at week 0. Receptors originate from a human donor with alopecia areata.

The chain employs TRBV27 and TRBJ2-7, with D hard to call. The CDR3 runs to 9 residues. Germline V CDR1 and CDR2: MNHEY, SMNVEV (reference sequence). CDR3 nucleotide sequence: TGTGCAGTGGGTGGGGAGCAGTACTTC. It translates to CAVGGEQYF.

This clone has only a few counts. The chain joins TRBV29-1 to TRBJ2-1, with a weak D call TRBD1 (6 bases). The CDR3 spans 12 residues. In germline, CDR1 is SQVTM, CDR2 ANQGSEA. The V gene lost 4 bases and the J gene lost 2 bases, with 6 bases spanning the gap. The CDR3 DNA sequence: TGCAGCGTTGCAGGGGCCTACAATGAGCAGTTCTTC. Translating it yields CSVAGAYNEQFF.

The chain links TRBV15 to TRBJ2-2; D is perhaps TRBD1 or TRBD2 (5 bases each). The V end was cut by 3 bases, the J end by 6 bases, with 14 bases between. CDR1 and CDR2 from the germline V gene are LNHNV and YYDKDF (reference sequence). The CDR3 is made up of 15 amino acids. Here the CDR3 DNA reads TGTGCCACCAGCAGGGGGGAAGGGGTGGCCGGGGAGCTGTTTTTT. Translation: CATSRGEGVAGELFF.

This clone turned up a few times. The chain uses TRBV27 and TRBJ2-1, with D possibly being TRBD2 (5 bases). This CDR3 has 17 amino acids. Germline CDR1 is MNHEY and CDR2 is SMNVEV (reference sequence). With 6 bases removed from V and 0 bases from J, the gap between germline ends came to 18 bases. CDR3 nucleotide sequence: TGTGCCAGCAGACTTAGCCCGTTGAGGGACTCCTACAATGAGCAGTTCTTC. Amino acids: CASRLSPLRDSYNEQFF.

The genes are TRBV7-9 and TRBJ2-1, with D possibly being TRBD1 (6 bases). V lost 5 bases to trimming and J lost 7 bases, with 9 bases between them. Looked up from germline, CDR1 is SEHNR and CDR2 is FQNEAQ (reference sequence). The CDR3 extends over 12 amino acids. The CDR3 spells CASSSTGNEQFF. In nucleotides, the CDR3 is TGTGCCAGCAGCAGTACAGGGAATGAGCAGTTCTTC.

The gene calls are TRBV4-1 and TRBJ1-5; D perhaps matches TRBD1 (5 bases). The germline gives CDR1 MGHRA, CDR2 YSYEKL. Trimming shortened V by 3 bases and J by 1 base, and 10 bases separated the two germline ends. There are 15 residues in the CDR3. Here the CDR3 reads CASSQSGRSNQPQHF. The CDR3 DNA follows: TGCGCCAGCAGCCAGTCGGGACGGAGCAATCAGCCCCAGCATTTT.

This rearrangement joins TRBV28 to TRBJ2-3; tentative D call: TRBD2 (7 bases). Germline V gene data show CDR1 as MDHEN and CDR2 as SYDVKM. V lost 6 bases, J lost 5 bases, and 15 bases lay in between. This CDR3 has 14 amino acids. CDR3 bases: TGTGCCAGCAGCCCGGGGGGCATGATAGATACGCAGTATTTT. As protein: CASSPGGMIDTQYF.

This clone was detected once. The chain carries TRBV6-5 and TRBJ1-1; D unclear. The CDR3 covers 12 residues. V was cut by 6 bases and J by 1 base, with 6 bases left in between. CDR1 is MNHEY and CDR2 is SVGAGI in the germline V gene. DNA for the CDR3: TGTGCCAGCAGCAGTACGAACACTGAAGCTTTCTTT. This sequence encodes CASSSTNTEAFF.

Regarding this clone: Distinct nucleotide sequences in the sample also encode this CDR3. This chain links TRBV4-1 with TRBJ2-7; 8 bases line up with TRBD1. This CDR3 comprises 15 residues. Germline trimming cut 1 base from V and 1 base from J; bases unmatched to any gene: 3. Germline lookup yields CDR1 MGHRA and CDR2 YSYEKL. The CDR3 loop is CASSQAGTGSYEQYF. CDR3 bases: TGCGCCAGCAGCCAAGCGGGGACAGGATCCTACGAGCAGTACTTC.

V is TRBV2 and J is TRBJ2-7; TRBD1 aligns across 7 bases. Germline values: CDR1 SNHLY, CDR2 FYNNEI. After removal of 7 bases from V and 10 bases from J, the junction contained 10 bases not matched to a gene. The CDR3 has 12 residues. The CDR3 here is CASIATGWRQYF. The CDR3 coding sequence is TGTGCCAGCATCGCGACAGGGTGGCGTCAGTACTTC.

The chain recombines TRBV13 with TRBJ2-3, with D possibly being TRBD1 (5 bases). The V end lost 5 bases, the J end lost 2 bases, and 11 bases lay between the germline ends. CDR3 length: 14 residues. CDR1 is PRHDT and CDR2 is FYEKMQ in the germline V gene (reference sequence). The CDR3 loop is CASSPGHTTDTQYF. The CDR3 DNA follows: TGTGCCAGCAGCCCCGGACACACCACAGATACGCAGTATTTT.

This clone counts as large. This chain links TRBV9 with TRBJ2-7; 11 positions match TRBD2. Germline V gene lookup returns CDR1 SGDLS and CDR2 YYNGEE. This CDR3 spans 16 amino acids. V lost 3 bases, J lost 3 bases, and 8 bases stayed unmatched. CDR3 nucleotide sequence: TGTGCCAGCAGCGCGCGAGCGACTAGCGGGGACTACGAGCAGTACTTC. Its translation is CASSARATSGDYEQYF.

CDR3 in DNA: TGTGCCAGAAGCCCCCCGGACAAACCCGCGAACACCGGGGAGCTGTTTTTT. It codes for CARSPPDKPANTGELFF. The rearrangement uses TRBV7-2 and TRBJ2-2; possibly TRBD1 for D (5 bases). In germline, CDR1 is SGHTA, CDR2 FQGNSA. This CDR3 is built from 17 residues. The V gene lost 9 bases and the J gene lost 0 bases, with 20 bases spanning the gap. Using reference TRBV7-2 and TRBJ2-2 for the parts outside the CDR3, the full variable domain is GAGVSQSPSNKVTEKGKDVELRCDPISGHTALYWYRQSLGQGLEFLIYFQGNSAPDKSGLPSDRFSAERTGGSVSTLTIQRTQQEDSAVYLCARSPPDKPANTGELFFGEGSRLTVL.

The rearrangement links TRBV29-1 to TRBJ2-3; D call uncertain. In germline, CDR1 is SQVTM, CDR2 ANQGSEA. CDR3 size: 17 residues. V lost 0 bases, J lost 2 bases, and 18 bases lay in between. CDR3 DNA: TGCAGCGTTGAAGAATGGTTGACTGAGAGTCCCACAGATACGCAGTATTTT. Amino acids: CSVEEWLTESPTDTQYF.

CDR3 sequence (DNA): TGCGCCAGCAGCCACATCGAAGGACAGGGATACTACGAGCAGTACTTC. Amino acids: CASSHIEGQGYYEQYF. V usage is TRBV4-1 and J usage is TRBJ2-7, with 8 bases fitting TRBD1. Germline trimming cut 3 bases from V and 3 bases from J; bases unmatched to any gene: 10. Germline V CDR1 and CDR2: MGHRA, YSYEKL. CDR3 length: 16 residues.

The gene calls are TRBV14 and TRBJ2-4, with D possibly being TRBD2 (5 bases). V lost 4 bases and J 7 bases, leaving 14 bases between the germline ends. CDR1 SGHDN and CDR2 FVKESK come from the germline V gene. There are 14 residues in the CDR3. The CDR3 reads CASSRSGSGNIQYF. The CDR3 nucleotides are TGTGCCAGCAGCCGATCGGGGTCGGGCAACATTCAGTACTTC.

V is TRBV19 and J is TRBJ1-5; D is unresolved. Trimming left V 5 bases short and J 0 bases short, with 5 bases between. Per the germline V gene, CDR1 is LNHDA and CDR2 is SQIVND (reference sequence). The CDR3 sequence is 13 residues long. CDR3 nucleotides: TGTGCCAGTAGTGGAGATAGCAATCAGCCCCAGCATTTT. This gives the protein CASSGDSNQPQHF.

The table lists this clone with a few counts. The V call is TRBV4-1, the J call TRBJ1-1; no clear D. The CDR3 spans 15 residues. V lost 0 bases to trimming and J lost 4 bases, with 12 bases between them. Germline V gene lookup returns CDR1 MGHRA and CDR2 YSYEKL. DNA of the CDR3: TGCGCCAGCAGCCAAGAGGCCGGCTGGGTCACTGAAGCTTTCTTT. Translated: CASSQEAGWVTEAFF.

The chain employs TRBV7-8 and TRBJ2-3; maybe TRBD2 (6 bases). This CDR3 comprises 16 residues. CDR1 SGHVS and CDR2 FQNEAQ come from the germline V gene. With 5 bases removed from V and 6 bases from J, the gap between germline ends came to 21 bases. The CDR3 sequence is CASSQPPRGRGDTQYF. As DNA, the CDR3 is TGTGCCAGCAGCCAGCCACCTCGAGGCCGGGGGGATACGCAGTATTTT. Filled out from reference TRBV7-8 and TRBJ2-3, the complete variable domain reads GAGVSQSPRYKVAKRGQDVALRCDPISGHVSLFWYQQALGQGPEFLTYFQNEAQLDKSGLPSDRFFAERPEGSVSTLKIQRTQQEDSAVYLCASSQPPRGRGDTQYFGPGTRLTVL.

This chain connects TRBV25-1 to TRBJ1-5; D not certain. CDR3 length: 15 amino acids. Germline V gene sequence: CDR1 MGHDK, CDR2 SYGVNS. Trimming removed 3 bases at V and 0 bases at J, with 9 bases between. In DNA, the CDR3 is TGTGCCAGCAGTGACGATGGGGTTAGCAATCAGCCCCAGCATTTT. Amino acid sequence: CASSDDGVSNQPQHF.

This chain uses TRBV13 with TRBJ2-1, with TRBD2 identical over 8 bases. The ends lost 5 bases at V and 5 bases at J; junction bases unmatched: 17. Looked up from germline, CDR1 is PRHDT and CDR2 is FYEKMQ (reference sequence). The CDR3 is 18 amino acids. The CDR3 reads CASSPSPPIAGRNNEQFF. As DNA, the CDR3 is TGTGCCAGCAGCCCCTCTCCTCCAATAGCGGGGCGAAACAATGAGCAGTTCTTC.

CDR3 sequence reads: CASSLPTGAGDYEQYF. The CDR3 DNA reads as TGTGCCAGCAGCTTACCTACAGGGGCAGGGGACTACGAGCAGTACTTC. This chain uses TRBV7-8 with TRBJ2-7; 7 bases agree with TRBD1. V dropped 2 bases and J dropped 3; count of bases not matched to a gene: 10. Germline V gene lookup returns CDR1 SGHVS and CDR2 FQNEAQ. The CDR3 runs 16 residues.

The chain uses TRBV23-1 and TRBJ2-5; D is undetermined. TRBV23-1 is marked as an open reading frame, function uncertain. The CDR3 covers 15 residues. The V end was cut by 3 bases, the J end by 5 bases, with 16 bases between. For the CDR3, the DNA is TGCGCCAGCAGTCATTTCGACGGTGAGGTGGAGACCCAGTACTTC. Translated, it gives CASSHFDGEVETQYF.

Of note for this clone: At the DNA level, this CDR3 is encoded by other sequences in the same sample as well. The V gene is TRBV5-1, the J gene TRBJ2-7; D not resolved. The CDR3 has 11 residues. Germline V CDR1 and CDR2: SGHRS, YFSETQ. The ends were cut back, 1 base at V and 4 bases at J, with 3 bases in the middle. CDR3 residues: CASSLNYEQYF. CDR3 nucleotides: TGCGCCAGCAGCTTGAATTACGAGCAGTACTTC.

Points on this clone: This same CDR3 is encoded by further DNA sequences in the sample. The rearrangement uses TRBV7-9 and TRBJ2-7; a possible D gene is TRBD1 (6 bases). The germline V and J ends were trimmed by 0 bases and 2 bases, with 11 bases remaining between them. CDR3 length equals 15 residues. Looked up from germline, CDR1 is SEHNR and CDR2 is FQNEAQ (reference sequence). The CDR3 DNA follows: TGTGCCAGCAGCTTAGCGCAGACAGGTGCCTACGAGCAGTACTTC. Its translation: CASSLAQTGAYEQYF.

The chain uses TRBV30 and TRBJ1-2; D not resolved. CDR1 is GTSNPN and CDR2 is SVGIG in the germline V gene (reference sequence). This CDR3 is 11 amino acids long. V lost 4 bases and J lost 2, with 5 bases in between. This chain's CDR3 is CAWKRNYGYTF. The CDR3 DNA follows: TGTGCCTGGAAGAGGAACTATGGCTACACCTTC.

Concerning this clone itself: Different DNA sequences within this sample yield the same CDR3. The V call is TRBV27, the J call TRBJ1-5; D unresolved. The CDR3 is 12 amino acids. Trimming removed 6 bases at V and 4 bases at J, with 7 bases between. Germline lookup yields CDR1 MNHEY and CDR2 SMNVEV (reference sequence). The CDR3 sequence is CASSEGNQPQHF. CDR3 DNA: TGTGCCAGCAGCGAGGGAAATCAGCCCCAGCATTTT.